The sample holds a few counts of the clone carrying this T cell receptor (beta chain). What it binds is not known. This record comes from a study of response to subunit inactivated influenza vaccine. General observations from the study: Authors suggested few new T cells are recruited by each seasonal influenza vaccination.

TCRdb re-called the RT-PCR reads with MiXCR, one entry per CDR3 protein. The sample has approximately 700,000 distinct CDR3 sequences; approximately 14% are singletons. The sequence was obtained from a man in his forties or fifties who received an inactivated influenza vaccine. This specimen consisted of PBMCs from blood, obtained roughly 2 weeks before vaccination.

The CDR3, as DNA: TGTGCCAGTAGTATAACCCGTGGACAGGGATACACCGGGGAGCTGTTTTTT. This codes for CASSITRGQGYTGELFF. The gene calls are TRBV19 and TRBJ2-2; 8 bases are shared with TRBD1. In germline, CDR1 is LNHDA, CDR2 SQIVND (reference sequence). With V trimmed by 2 bases and J by 3 bases, 8 bases remained unmatched. The CDR3 contains 17 residues.